The entry that follows covers one T cell receptor (beta chain) sequence. Researchers took RNA transcripts and amplified the TCR beta CDR3 regions from them. The HTBI primer set served for first-round RT-PCR of the TCR CDR3. MiXCR was run by TCRdb on the multiplex PCR reads, yielding one entry per CDR3 protein. The sample records 600,000 to 700,000 distinct CDR3 sequences, over 40% being singletons. This specimen comes from a study of T cells in Graves' hyperthyroidism and ophthalmopathy. Germline V lookup: CDR1 DFQATT, CDR2 SNEGSKA (reference sequence). J was trimmed by 3 bases and V by 7 bases; bases with no gene match: 7. There are 13 residues in the CDR3.

Sequencing was done on a sample of peripheral blood or thyroid tissue (not recorded which). The gene calls are TRBV20-1 and TRBJ2-7; 9 bases fit TRBD2. This receptor was taken from an adult man with Graves' disease, either hyperthyroidism or ophthalmopathy (not recorded which). CDR3 bases: TGCAGTGAGGCCGGGACTAGCAGCTACGAGCAGTACTTC. Translated, it gives CSEAGTSSYEQYF.